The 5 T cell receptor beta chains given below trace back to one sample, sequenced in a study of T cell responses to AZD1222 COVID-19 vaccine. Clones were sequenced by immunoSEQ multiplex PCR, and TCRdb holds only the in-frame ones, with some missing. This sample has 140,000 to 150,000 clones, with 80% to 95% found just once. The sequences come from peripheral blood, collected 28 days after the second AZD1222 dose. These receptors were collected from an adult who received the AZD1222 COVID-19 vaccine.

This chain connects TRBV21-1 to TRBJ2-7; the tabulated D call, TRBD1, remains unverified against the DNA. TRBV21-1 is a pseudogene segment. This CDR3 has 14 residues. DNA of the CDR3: TGTGCCAGCAGCAAAGGGGAACAGGGGTCCGAGCAGTACTTC. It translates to CASSKGEQGSEQYF.

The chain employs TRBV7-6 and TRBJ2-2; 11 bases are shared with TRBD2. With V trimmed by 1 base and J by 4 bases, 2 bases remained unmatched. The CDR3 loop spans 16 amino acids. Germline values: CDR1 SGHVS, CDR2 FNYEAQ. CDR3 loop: CASSLVAGGGTGELFF. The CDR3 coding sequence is TGTGCCAGCAGCTTAGTAGCGGGAGGGGGCACCGGGGAGCTGTTTTTT.

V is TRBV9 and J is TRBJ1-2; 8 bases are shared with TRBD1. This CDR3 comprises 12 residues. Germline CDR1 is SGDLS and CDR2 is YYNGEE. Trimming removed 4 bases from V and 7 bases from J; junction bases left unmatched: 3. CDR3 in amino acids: CASSPGGPGYTF. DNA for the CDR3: TGTGCCAGCAGCCCAGGGGGCCCTGGCTACACCTTC. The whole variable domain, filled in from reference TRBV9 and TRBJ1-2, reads DSGVTQTPKHLITATGQRVTLRCSPRSGDLSVYWYQQSLDQGLQFLIQYYNGEERAKGNILERFSAQQFPDLHSELNLSSLELGDSALYFCASSPGGPGYTFGSGTRLTVV.

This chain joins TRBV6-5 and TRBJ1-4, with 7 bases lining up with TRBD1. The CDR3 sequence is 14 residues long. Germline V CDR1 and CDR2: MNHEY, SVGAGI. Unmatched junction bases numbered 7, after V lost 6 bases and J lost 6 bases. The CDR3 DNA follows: TGTGCCAGCAGCCTCGACAGGGCGGATGAAAAACTGTTTTTT. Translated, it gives CASSLDRADEKLFF.

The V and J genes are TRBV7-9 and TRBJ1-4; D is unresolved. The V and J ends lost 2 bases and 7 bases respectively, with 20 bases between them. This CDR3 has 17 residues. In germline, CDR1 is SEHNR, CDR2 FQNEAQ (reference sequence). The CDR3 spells CASSLYGREILGEKLFF. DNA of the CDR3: TGTGCCAGCAGCTTATACGGGAGGGAGATACTAGGTGAAAAACTGTTTTTT.